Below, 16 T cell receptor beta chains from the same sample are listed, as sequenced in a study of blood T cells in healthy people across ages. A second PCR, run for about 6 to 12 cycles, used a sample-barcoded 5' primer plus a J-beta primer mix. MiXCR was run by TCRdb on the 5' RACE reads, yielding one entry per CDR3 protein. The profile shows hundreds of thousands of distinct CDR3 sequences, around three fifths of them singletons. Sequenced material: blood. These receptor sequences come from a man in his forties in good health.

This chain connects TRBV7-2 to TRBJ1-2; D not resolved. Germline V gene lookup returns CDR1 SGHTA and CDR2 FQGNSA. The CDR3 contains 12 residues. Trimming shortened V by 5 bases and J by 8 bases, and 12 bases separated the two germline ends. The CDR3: CASSPPWRGYTF. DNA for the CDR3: TGTGCCAGCAGCCCCCCCTGGAGAGGCTACACCTTC.

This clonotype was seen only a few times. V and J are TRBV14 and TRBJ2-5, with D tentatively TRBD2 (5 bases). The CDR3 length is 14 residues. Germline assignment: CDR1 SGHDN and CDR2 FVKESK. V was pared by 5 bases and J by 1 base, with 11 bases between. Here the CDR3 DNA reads TGTGCCAGCAGCTCCCGGGATTTCCAAGAGACCCAGTACTTC. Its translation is CASSSRDFQETQYF.

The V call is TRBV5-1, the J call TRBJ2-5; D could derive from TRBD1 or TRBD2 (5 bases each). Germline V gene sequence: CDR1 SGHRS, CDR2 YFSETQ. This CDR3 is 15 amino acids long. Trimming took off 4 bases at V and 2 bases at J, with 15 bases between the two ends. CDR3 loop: CASSAVGVTQETQYF. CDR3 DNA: TGCGCCAGCAGCGCCGTGGGGGTAACACAAGAGACCCAGTACTTC.

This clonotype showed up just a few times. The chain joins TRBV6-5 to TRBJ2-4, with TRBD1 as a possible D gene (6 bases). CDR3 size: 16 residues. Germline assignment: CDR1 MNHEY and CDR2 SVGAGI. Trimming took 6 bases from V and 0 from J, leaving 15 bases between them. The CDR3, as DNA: TGTGCCAGCAGCGATAGGGGGATACTAGCCAAAAACATTCAGTACTTC. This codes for CASSDRGILAKNIQYF.

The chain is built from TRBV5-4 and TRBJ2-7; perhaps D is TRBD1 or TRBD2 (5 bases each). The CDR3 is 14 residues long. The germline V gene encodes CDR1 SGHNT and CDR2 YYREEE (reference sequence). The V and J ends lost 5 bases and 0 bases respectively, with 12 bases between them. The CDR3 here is CASRRDGYSYEQYF. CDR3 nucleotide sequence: TGTGCCAGCAGGAGGGACGGCTACTCCTACGAGCAGTACTTC.

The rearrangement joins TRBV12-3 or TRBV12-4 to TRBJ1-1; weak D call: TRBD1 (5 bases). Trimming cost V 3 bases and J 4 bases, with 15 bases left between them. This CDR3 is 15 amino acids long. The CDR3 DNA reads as TGTGCCAGCAGTTTCAATCAGGGCGGTGGCACTGAAGCTTTCTTT. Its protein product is CASSFNQGGGTEAFF.

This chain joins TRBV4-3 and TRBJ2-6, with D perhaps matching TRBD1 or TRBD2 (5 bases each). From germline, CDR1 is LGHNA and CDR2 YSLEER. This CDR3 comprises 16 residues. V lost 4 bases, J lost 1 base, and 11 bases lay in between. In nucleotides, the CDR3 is TGCGCCAGCAGCCGGGGACGCCAATCTGGGGCCAACGTCCTGACTTTC. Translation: CASSRGRQSGANVLTF.

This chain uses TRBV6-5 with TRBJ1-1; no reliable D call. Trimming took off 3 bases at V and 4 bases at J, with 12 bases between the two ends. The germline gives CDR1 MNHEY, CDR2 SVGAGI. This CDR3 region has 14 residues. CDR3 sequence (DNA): TGTGCCAGCAGTTATGTGGCTTGGGGCACTGAAGCTTTCTTT. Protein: CASSYVAWGTEAFF.

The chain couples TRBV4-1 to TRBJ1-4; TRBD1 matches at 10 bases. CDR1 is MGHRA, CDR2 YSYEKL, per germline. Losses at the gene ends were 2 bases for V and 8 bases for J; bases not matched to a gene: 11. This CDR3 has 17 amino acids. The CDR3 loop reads CASSQSHYRDRGEKLFF. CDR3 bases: TGCGCCAGCAGCCAATCTCACTACCGGGACAGGGGAGAAAAACTGTTTTTT.

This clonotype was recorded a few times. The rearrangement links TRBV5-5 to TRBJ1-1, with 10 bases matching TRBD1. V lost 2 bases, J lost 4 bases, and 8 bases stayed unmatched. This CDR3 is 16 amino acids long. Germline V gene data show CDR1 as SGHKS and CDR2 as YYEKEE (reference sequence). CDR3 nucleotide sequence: TGTGCCAGCAGCTTACTGACAGGGGGCGCATTCACTGAAGCTTTCTTT. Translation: CASSLLTGGAFTEAFF.

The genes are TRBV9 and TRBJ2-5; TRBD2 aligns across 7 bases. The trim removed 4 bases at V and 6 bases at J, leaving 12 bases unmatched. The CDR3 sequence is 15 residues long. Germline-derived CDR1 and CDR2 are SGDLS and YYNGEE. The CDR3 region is CASSQEGGSTKTQYF. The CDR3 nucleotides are TGTGCCAGCAGCCAAGAGGGCGGGAGCACAAAGACCCAGTACTTC. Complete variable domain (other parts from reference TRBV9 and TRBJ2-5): DSGVTQTPKHLITATGQRVTLRCSPRSGDLSVYWYQQSLDQGLQFLIQYYNGEERAKGNILERFSAQQFPDLHSELNLSSLELGDSALYFCASSQEGGSTKTQYFGPGTRLLVL.

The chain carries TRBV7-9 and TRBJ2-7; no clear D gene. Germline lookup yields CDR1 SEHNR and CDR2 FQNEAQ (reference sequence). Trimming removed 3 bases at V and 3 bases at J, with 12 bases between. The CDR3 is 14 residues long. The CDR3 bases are TGTGCCAGCAGCTTTTACTCGGACGGCTACGAGCAGTACTTC. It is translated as CASSFYSDGYEQYF.

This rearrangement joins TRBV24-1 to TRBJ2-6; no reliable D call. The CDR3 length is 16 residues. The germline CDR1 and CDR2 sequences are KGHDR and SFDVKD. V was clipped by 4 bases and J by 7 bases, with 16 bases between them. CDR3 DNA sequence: TGTGCCACCAGTGACTTATCCGGGCCTCGCGCCAACGTCCTGACTTTC. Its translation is CATSDLSGPRANVLTF.

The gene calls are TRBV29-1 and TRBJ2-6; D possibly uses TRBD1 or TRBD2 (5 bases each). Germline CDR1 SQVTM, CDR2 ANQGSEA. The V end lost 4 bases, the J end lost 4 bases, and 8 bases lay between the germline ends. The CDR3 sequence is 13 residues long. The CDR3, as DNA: TGCAGCGTTGCTGGGACCGGGGCCAACGTCCTGACTTTC. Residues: CSVAGTGANVLTF. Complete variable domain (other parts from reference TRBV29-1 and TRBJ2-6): SAVISQKPSRDICQRGTSLTIQCQVDSQVTMMFWYRQQPGQSLTLIATANQGSEATYESGFVIDKFPISRPNLTFSTLTVSNMSPEDSSIYLCSVAGTGANVLTFGAGSRLTVL.

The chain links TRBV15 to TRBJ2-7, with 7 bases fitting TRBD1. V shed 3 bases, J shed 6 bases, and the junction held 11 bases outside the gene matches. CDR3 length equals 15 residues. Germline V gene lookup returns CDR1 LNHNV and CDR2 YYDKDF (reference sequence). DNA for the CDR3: TGTGCCACCAGCAGTCGACAGGGATGGTTTGCCGAGCAGTACTTC. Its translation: CATSSRQGWFAEQYF.

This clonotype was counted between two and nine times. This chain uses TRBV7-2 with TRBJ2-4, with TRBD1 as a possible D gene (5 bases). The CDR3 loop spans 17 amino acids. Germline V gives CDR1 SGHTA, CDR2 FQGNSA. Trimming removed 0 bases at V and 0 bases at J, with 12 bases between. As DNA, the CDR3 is TGTGCCAGCAGCTTAGCGCGTGGGGCCCTAGCCAAAAACATTCAGTACTTC. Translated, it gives CASSLARGALAKNIQYF.